The source of this T cell receptor (beta chain) is a study of tumor and adjacent non-tumor tissue in lung cancer. This CDR3 has 19 amino acids. CDR1 is SGHAT, CDR2 FQDESV, per germline (reference sequence). Trimming took off 5 bases at V and 2 bases at J, with 27 bases between the two ends. A modified ARM-PCR protocol with three rounds of nested PCR amplified TCRbeta. A single record per CDR3 protein comes from TCRdb applying MiXCR to the multiplex PCR reads. Of 80,000 to 130,000 distinct CDR3 sequences listed, roughly two thirds are singletons. Study results and caveats: Top 100 clones took a larger repertoire share in normal lung.

This clonotype has just a few counts. What it recognizes is unknown. RNA was extracted from bulk tissue without any cell sorting. Distant lung tissue was collected more than 3 cm away from the tumor edge. The chain combines TRBV11-1 with TRBJ1-1; possibly TRBD1 for D (5 bases). What was sequenced was distant non-tumor lung tissue. The TCR originated in a young man with non-small cell lung cancer. The CDR3 reads CASSTYMGMLGQQNTEAFF. The CDR3 nucleotides read TGTGCCAGCAGCACCTATATGGGCATGCTCGGACAACAAAACACTGAAGCTTTCTTT.